This T cell receptor beta chain originates from a study of prognosis after radiotherapy for stage I lung cancer. At the level of the study: Among 7 or 8 patients the tumors were squamous cell carcinoma, and among twelve they were adenocarcinoma. Radiotherapy preceded distant metastases in a few patients (median about seven months); about 15 showed no significant progression.

Peripheral blood, in roughly 6.5-milliliter volumes, was drawn at each of two time points. Whole-study results and caveats: Following stereotactic body radiation therapy, patients who went on to develop distant metastases had lower Shannon entropy.

With two-round multiplex PCR, TCR beta CDR3 sequences were amplified from genomic DNA. Primers were specific to each TRBV and TRBJ gene in first-round PCR. Each CDR3 protein gets one entry after TCRdb re-called the multiplex PCR reads with MiXCR. Of roughly 12,000 distinct CDR3 sequences in the sample, approximately 40% were seen once. Trimming at V came to 6 bases and at J to 3 bases, leaving 6 bases not matched to a gene. This CDR3 region has 14 residues. This clonotype was seen repeatedly, ten times or more. The antigen remains unidentified. The chain couples TRBV12-3 or TRBV12-4 to TRBJ2-3; 7 bases are shared with TRBD1. The clonotype originates from a donor aged 50 or older with non-small cell lung cancer. The starting material was PBMCs, obtained before or after stereotactic body radiation therapy (not recorded which). Here the CDR3 reads CASSSTGTTDTQYF. The CDR3 coding sequence is TGTGCCAGCAGCTCGACAGGGACGACAGATACGCAGTATTTT.